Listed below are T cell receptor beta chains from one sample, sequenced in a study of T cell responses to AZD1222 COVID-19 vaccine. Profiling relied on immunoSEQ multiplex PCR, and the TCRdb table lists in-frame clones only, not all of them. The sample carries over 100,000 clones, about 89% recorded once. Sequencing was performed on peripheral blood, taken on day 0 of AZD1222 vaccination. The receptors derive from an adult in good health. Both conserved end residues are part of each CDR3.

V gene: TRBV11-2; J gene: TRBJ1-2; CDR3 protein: CASSSLGVGYGYTF
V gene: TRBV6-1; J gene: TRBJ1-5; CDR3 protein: CASSENDGSSQPQHF
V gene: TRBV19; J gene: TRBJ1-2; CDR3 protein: CASRARVAVTNRDGYTF
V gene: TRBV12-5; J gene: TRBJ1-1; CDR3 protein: CASGLSQREAFF
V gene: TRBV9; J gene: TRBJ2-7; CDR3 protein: CASSVGGASSYEQYF
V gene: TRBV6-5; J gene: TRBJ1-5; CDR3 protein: CASTWTGDSNQPQHF
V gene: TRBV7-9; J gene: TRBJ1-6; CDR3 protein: CASSLGQPGVALHF
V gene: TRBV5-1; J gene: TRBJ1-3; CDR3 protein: CASSTGISGNTIYF
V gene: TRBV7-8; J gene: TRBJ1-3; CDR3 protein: CASSGEGQGDTGNTIYF
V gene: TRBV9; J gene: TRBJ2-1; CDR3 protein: CASSVPGSTYNEQFF
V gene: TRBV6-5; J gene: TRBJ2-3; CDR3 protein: CASSPDLRPTDTQYF
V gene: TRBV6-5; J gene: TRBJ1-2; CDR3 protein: CASSYSLGVYGYTF
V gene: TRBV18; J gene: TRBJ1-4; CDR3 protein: CASSMEEKLFF
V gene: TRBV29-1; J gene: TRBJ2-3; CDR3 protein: CSVEQGSTDTQYF
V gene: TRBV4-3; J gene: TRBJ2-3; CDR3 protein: CASSQDRLADTQYF
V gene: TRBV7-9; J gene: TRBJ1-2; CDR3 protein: CASSGQGTFYGYTF
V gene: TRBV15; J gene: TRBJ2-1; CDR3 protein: CATSRQTVNEQFF
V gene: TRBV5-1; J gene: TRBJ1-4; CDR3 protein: CASSPGTLTTNEKLFF
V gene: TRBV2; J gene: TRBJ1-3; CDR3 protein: CASSGRQRNSGNTIYF
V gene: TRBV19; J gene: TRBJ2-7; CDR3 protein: CASSISLPLGEQYF
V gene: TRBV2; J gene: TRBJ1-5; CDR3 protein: CASSAGGIGNQPQHF
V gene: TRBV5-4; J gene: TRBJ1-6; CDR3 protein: CASHPSKENNSPLHF